The 7 T cell receptor beta chains below were found in one sample sequenced in a study of cytomegalovirus exposure and HLA in healthy donors. Researchers ran the PCR with 60 Vbeta and 13 Jbeta primers. The method was immunoSEQ multiplex PCR; TCRdb's version includes in-frame clones alone and lacks a portion of them. This sample has 200,000 to 250,000 clones; approximately 84% occur once, and the top ten carry 0.55% to 0.7%. Sequences were obtained from PBMCs. These receptors originate from a woman aged 40 to 50 in good health and CMV-seronegative.

The rearrangement links TRBV7-9 to TRBJ2-7; 8 nucleotides match TRBD1. Germline V gives CDR1 SEHNR, CDR2 FQNEAQ (reference sequence). The CDR3 has 14 residues. With 3 bases clipped from V and 6 bases from J, the junction kept 7 bases outside the gene matches. Here the CDR3 DNA reads TGTGCCAGCAGCTTGGAGGACAGGGTGCTCGAGCAGTACTTC. Its protein product is CASSLEDRVLEQYF.

The V gene is TRBV10-3, the J gene TRBJ1-1; TRBD1 might be the D (5 bases). CDR3 length: 15 amino acids. From germline, CDR1 is ENHRY and CDR2 SYGVKD. The ends were cut back, 5 bases at V and 0 bases at J, with 13 bases in the middle. The CDR3 spells CAISSGEGLNTEAFF. CDR3 coding DNA: TGTGCCATCAGTTCGGGGGAGGGCTTGAACACTGAAGCTTTCTTT.

This rearrangement joins TRBV14 to TRBJ2-3; TRBD1 is a possible D gene (6 bases). CDR3 length: 12 residues. Germline lookup yields CDR1 SGHDN and CDR2 FVKESK. The germline V and J ends were trimmed by 4 bases and 5 bases, with 7 bases remaining between them. In nucleotides, the CDR3 is TGTGCCAGCAGCCTACAGGGAGATACGCAGTATTTT. It is translated as CASSLQGDTQYF.

The gene calls are TRBV9 and TRBJ2-4; 8 bases fit TRBD2. Looked up from germline, CDR1 is SGDLS and CDR2 is YYNGEE. This CDR3 has 18 amino acids. The V gene end was trimmed by 3 bases and the J gene end by 1 base; junction bases not matched to a gene: 12. The CDR3 DNA sequence: TGTGCCAGCAGCGCTGAACTCATAGCGGGGTGGGCCAAAAACATTCAGTACTTC. Its translation is CASSAELIAGWAKNIQYF. Based on the CDR3 plus reference TRBV9 and TRBJ2-4, the full variable domain is DSGVTQTPKHLITATGQRVTLRCSPRSGDLSVYWYQQSLDQGLQFLIQYYNGEERAKGNILERFSAQQFPDLHSELNLSSLELGDSALYFCASSAELIAGWAKNIQYFGAGTRLSVL.

This chain uses TRBV5-1 with TRBJ2-7, with TRBD2 identical over 13 bases. Looked up from germline, CDR1 is SGHRS and CDR2 is YFSETQ. Losses at the gene ends were 4 bases for V and 6 bases for J; bases not matched to a gene: 7. The CDR3 extends over 15 amino acids. CDR3 amino acids: CASSPGLAGPSEQYF. The CDR3 DNA reads TGCGCCAGCAGCCCGGGACTAGCGGGACCCTCCGAGCAGTACTTC.

This clone was counted a single time. The chain links TRBV6-1 to TRBJ2-5; no clear D gene. Germline CDR1 and CDR2: MNHNS and SASEGT. With 2 bases removed from V and 2 bases from J, the gap between germline ends came to 9 bases. The CDR3 is 14 amino acids. The DNA of the CDR3 is TGTGCCAGCAGTGAACTGGGCAGGCAAGAGACCCAGTACTTC. It codes for CASSELGRQETQYF.

The J gene is TRBJ1-1, the V gene TRBV14; a weak D match, TRBD1 (5 bases). The CDR3 sequence is 14 residues long. V was shortened by 1 base and J by 6 bases, with 12 bases between the two germline ends. CDR1 and CDR2 from the germline V gene are SGHDN and FVKESK. The CDR3 is CASSQAGGGAEAFF. In DNA, the CDR3 is TGTGCCAGCAGCCAAGCAGGCGGAGGGGCTGAAGCTTTCTTT.